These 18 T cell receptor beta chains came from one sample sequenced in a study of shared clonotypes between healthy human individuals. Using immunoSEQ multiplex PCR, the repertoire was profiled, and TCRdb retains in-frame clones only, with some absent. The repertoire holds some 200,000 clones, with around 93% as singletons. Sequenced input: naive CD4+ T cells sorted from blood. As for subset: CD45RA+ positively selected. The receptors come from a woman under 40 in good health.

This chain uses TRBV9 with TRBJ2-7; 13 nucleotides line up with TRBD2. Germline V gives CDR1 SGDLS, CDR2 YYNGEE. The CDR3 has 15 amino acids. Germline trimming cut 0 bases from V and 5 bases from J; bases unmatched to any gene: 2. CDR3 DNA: TGTGCCAGCAGCGTAGTAGGACTAGCGGGAGACGAGCAGTACTTC. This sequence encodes CASSVVGLAGDEQYF. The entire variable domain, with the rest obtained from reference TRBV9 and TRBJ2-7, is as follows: DSGVTQTPKHLITATGQRVTLRCSPRSGDLSVYWYQQSLDQGLQFLIQYYNGEERAKGNILERFSAQQFPDLHSELNLSSLELGDSALYFCASSVVGLAGDEQYFGPGTRLTVT.

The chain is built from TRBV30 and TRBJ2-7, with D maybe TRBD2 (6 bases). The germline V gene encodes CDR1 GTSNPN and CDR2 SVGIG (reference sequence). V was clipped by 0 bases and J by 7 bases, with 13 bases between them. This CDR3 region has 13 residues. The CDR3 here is CAWSVLSSGEQYF. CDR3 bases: TGTGCCTGGAGTGTACTCTCGAGCGGGGAGCAGTACTTC.

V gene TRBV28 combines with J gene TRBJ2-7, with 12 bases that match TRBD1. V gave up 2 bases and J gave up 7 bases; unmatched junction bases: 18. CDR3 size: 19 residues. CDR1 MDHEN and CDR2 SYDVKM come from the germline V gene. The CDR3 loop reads CASSLGLLLAGQGATEQYF. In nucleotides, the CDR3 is TGTGCCAGCAGTTTAGGTCTCCTGTTGGCGGGACAGGGGGCGACGGAGCAGTACTTC.

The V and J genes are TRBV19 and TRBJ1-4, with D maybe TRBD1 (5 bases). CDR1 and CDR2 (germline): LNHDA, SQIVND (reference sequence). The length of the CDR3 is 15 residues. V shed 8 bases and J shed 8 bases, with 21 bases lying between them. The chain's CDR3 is CASRTPWGGEEKLFF. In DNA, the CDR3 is TGTGCCAGTCGCACTCCATGGGGAGGGGAGGAAAAACTGTTTTTT.

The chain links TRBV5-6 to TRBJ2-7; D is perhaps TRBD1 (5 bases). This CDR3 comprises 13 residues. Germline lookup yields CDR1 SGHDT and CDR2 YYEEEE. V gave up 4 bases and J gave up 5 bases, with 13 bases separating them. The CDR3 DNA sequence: TGTGCCAGCAGCCTGTTTGGGGCGGACGAGCAGTACTTC. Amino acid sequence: CASSLFGADEQYF.

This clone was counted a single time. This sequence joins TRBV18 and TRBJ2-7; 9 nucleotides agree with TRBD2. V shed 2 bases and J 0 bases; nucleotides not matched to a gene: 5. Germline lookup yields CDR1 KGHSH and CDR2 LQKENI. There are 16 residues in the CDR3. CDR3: CASSPRTSAFSYEQYF. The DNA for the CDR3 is TGTGCCAGCTCACCAAGGACTAGCGCCTTCTCCTACGAGCAGTACTTC.

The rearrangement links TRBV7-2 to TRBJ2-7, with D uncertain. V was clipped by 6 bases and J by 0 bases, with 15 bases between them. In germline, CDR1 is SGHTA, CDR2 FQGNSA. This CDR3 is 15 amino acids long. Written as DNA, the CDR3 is TGTGCCAGCAGTCATCGCCAGCACTTCTCCTACGAGCAGTACTTC. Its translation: CASSHRQHFSYEQYF.

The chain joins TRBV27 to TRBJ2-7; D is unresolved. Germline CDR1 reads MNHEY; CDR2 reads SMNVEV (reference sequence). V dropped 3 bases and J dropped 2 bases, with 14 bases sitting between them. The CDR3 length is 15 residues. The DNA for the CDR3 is TGTGCCAGCAGTTTCCTCGGTCAACCAGCCTACGAGCAGTACTTC. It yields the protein CASSFLGQPAYEQYF.

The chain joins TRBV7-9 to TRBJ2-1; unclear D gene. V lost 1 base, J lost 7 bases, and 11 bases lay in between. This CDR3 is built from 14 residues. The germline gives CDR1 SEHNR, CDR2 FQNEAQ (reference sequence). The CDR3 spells CASSLGTAANEQFF. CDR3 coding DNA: TGTGCCAGCAGCTTAGGGACGGCTGCTAATGAGCAGTTCTTC. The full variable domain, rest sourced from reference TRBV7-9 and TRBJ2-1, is DTGVSQNPRHKITKRGQNVTFRCDPISEHNRLYWYRQTLGQGPEFLTYFQNEAQLEKSRLLSDRFSAERPKGSFSTLEIQRTEQGDSAMYLCASSLGTAANEQFFGPGTRLTVL.

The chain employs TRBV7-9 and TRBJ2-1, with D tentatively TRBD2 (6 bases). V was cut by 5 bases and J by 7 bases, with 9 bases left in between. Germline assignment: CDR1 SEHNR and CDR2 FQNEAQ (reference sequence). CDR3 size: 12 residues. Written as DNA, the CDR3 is TGTGCCAGCAGCGGTGGGAGGAATGAGCAGTTCTTC. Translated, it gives CASSGGRNEQFF. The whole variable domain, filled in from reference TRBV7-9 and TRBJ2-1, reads DTGVSQNPRHKITKRGQNVTFRCDPISEHNRLYWYRQTLGQGPEFLTYFQNEAQLEKSRLLSDRFSAERPKGSFSTLEIQRTEQGDSAMYLCASSGGRNEQFFGPGTRLTVL.

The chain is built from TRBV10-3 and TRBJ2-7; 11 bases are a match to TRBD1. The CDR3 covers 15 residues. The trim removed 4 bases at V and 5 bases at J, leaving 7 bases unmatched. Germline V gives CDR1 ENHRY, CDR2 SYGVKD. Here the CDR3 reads CAISGPDRGQHEQYF. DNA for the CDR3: TGTGCCATCAGTGGGCCGGACAGGGGGCAACACGAGCAGTACTTC.

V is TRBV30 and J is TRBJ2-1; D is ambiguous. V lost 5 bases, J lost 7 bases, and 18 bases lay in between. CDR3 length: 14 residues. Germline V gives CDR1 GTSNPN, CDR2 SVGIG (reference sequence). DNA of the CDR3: TGTGCCTGGTCGAGACGGCCTTCCCGTAATGAGCAGTTCTTC. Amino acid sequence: CAWSRRPSRNEQFF.

The CDR3: CASSEAGGRYEQYF. The DNA of the CDR3 is TGTGCCAGCAGTGAAGCAGGGGGCCGGTACGAGCAGTACTTC. The genes are TRBV2 and TRBJ2-7; 7 nucleotides align to TRBD1. In germline, CDR1 is SNHLY, CDR2 FYNNEI. The CDR3 covers 14 residues. V trimming: 0 bases; J trimming: 4 bases; junction bases outside the gene matches: 3. Full variable domain (missing parts from reference TRBV2 and TRBJ2-7): EPEVTQTPSHQVTQMGQEVILRCVPISNHLYFYWYRQILGQKVEFLVSFYNNEISEKSEIFDDQFSVERPDGSNFTLKIRSTKLEDSAMYFCASSEAGGRYEQYFGPGTRLTVT.

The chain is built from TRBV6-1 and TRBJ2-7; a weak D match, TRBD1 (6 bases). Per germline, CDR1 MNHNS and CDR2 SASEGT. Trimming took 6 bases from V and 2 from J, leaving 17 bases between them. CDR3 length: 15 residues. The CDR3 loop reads CASRLQQGPPYEQYF. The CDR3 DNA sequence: TGTGCCAGCAGACTCCAACAGGGACCCCCCTACGAGCAGTACTTC.

The CDR3 reads CASSADSPDTQYF. As DNA, the CDR3 is TGTGCCAGCAGCGCCGACAGCCCAGATACGCAGTATTTT. The rearrangement links TRBV5-4 to TRBJ2-3, with TRBD1 as a possible D gene (5 bases). The germline CDR1 and CDR2 sequences are SGHNT and YYREEE (reference sequence). The CDR3 consists of 13 residues. V was pared by 4 bases and J by 4 bases, with 10 bases between.

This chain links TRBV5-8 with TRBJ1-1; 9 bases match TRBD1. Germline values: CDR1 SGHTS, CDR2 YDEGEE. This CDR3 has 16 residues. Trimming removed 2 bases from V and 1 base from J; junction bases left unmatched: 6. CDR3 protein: CASSFVPGQGNTEAFF. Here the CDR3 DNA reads TGTGCCAGCAGCTTTGTCCCGGGACAGGGGAACACTGAAGCTTTCTTT.

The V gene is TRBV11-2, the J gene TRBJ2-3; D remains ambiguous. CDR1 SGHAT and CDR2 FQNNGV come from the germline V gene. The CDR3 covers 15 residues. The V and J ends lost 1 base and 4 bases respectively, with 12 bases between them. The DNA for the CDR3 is TGTGCCAGCAGCTTAGCCTCCGGGCCATCAGATACGCAGTATTTT. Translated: CASSLASGPSDTQYF.

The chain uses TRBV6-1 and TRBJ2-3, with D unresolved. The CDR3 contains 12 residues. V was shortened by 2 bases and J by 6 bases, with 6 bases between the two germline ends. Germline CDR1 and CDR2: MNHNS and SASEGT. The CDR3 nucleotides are TGTGCCAGCAGTGAACGTGTGGATACGCAGTATTTT. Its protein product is CASSERVDTQYF.